This T cell receptor (beta chain) is from a study of T cell responses to AZD1222 COVID-19 vaccine (dated by TCRdb to the early 2020s). Concerning the study at large: A total of 233 trial participants underwent TCR sequencing, of whom about 210 had received two doses of AZD1222 and about 26 had received two doses of the MenACWY control vaccine. Trial participants were enrolled into age subgroups of 18-55, 56-69 and 70-plus years, which contained around 140, 26 and 57 TCR-sequenced participants, respectively. The paper as a whole reports these results and caveats: In the small 56-69-year group, the increase in depth fell short of significance, most likely because of low power. Conclusions about previously exposed vaccinees were limited because only six AZD1222 recipients were SARS-CoV-2 seropositive at baseline. The vaccine-associated CD4 TCRs covered the entire spike protein, and the dominant responses fell in regions 160-218 and 743-854. Because no day 14 peak-response samples were available, repertoires were characterized only after the peak T cell response. A significant rise in spike-specific TCR breadth and depth was observed after two AZD1222 doses relative to day 0 and relative to MenACWY recipients. Reportedly, almost half of the unique spike-specific TCRs recognized epitopes lying outside the regions that are mutated in the B.1.351 and B.1.1.7 variants. Participants were mostly white British and included more females than males, and it was suggested by the authors that clonal diversity may have been underestimated.

This clone was observed once. Its antigen specificity is not known. Base qualities are not recorded, but no much larger clone differs from it by a single base. The CDR3 runs 18 amino acids, cysteine and phenylalanine included. The CDR3 DNA has 54 bases and is translated from base 1. Unmatched junction bases come to 20, with V trimmed by 5 bases and J by 7 bases. Based on the germline V gene (reference sequence), the CDR1 and CDR2 sequences are SEHNR and FQNEAQ. The label giving this sample's time point can be read as: about 28 days (+/-7) after the second vaccine dose. Taken with the paper, the label for treatment or condition translates to: meningococcal conjugate vaccine given as trial control. Vaccinee samples were obtained from the UK trials COV001 and COV002, which included a single-blind randomized controlled phase 2/3 trial of AZD1222 (ChAdOx1 nCoV-19) in healthy adults. For TCRbeta chain sequencing, PBMC samples were collected from trial participants at day 0 and at day 28 after the second dose.

The CDR3 regions of human TCRbeta chains were subjected to immunosequencing. As for the authors' bioinformatics: TCRs in the repertoires were compared against a reference library of SARS-CoV-2-specific TCRs that had been generated with the MIRA antigen-specificity platform. Breadth was defined as the fraction of unique TCRs that were SARS-CoV-2-associated. Depth was defined as the fraction of total T cells that were SARS-CoV-2-associated. Using the MIRA data, each spike-specific TCR was assigned both to the spike region to which the TCR was reactive and to a CD4 or CD8 class. Log10-transformed breadth and depth values were compared by one-way ANOVA with Sidak's multiple comparisons tests. TCRdb re-hosts the immuneACCESS table, in-frame sequences only. Its copies lack some clones; in the studies checked, an unresolved V gene accounts for under half of them, and the cause for the rest is not known. The DNA gave D and trimming, while V, J and clone size come from that table. The sample has about 140,000 clones on record, about 89% of them singletons. Jointly, the top ten make up about 7.5% of the sample.

The V and J segments used are TRBV7-9 and TRBJ2-1; TRBD2 aligns with 7 central bases. This TCR was recovered from an adult who received the MenACWY meningococcal vaccine as a control. The sample in question was peripheral blood, obtained 28 days after the second dose of the MenACWY control vaccine. The encoded CDR3 is CASSARGTAAPGWNEQFF. In nucleotides, the sequence is TGTGCCAGCAGCGCGCGGGGGACGGCAGCTCCCGGGTGGAATGAGCAGTTCTTC.